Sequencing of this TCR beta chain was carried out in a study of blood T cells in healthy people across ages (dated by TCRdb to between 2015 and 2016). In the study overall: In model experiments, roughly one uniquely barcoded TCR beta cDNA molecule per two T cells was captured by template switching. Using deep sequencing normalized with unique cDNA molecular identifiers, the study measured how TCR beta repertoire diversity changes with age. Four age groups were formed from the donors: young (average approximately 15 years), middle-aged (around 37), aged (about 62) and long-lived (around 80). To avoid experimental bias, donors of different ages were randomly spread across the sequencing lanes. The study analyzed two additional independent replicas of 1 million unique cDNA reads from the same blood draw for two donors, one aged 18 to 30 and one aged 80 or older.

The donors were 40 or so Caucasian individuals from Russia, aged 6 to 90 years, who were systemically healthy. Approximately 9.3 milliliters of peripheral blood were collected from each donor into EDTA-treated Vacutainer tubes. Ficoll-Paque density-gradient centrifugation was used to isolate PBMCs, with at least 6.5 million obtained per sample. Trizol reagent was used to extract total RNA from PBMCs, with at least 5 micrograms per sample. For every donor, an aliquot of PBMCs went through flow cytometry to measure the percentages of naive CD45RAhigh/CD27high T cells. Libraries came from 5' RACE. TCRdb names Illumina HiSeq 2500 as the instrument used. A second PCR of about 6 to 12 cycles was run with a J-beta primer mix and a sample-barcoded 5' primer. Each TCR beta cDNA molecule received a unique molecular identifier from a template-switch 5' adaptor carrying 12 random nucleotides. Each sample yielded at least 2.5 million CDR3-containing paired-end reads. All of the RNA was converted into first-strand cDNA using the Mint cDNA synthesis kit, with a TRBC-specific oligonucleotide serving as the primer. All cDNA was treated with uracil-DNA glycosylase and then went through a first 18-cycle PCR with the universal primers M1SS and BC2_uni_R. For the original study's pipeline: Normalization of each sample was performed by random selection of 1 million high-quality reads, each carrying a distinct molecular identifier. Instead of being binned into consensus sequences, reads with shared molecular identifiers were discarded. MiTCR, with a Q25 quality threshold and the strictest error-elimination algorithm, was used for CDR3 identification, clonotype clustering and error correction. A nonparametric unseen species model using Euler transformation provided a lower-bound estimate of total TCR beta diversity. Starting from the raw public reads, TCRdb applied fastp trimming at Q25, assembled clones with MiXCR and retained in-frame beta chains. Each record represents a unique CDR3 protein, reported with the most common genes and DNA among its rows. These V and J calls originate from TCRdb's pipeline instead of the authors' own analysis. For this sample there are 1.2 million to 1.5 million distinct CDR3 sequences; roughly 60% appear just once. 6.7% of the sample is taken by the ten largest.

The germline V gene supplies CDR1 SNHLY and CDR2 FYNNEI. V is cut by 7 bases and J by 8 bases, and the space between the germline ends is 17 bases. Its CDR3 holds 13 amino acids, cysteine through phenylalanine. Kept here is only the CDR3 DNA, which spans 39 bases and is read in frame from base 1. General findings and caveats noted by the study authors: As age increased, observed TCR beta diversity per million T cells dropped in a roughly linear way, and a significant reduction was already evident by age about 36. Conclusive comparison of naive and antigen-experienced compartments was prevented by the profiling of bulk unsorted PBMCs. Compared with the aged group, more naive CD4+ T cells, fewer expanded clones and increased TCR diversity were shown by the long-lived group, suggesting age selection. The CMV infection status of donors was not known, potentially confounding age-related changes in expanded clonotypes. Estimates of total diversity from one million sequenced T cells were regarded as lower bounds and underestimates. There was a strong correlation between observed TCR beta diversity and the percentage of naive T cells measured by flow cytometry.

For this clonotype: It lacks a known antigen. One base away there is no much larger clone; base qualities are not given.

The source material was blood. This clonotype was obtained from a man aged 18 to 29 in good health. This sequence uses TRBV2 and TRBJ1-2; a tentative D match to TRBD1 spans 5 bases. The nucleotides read TGTGCCAGCACCTCACAGGACGTCTCGGGCTACACCTTC. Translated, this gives CASTSQDVSGYTF.